Below, 24 T cell receptor beta chains from the same sample are listed, as sequenced in a study of radiation and T cells in renal cell carcinoma. Repertoires were generated with immunoSEQ multiplex PCR, while TCRdb's copy carries only in-frame clones and drops some. The repertoire holds some 100,000 clones, with around 84% as singletons. Time point: blood 4 weeks post-SBRT, at nephrectomy. Treatment defined: 15 Gy SBRT to primary tumor, nephrectomy 4 weeks later. The sample consisted of blood, taken from a patient whose treatment included radiotherapy and nephrectomy. These receptors all stem from a man in his fifties or sixties with renal cell carcinoma.

The V and J genes are TRBV23-1 and TRBJ1-2, with 9 positions matching TRBD1. TRBV23-1 belongs to the ORF category, with a function that is uncertain. This CDR3 contains 17 residues. V was clipped by 3 bases and J by 3 bases; unmatched bases: 11. DNA for the CDR3: TGCGCCAGCAGTCAGGACAAAAATACAGGGGGCGACTATGGCTACACCTTC. Encoded protein: CASSQDKNTGGDYGYTF.

This clone was seen just once. This sequence joins TRBV7-7 and TRBJ1-1; D is ambiguous. Trimming stripped 5 bases from V and 1 base from J, with 8 bases between. The CDR3 sequence is 13 residues long. Germline V gene lookup returns CDR1 SSHAT and CDR2 FNYEAQ (reference sequence). CDR3 residues: CASSADRNTEAFF. Written as DNA, the CDR3 is TGTGCCAGCAGCGCCGACCGGAACACTGAAGCTTTCTTT.

V gene TRBV9 combines with J gene TRBJ1-4, with TRBD1 matching 7 bases. The CDR3 sequence is 15 residues long. Germline V lookup: CDR1 SGDLS, CDR2 YYNGEE. V lost 3 bases to trimming and J lost 5 bases; unmatched junction nucleotides: 7. CDR3 DNA: TGTGCCAGCAGCGGTGGGCAGGGGGTGAATGAAAAACTGTTTTTT. Amino acid sequence: CASSGGQGVNEKLFF.

This chain links TRBV29-1 with TRBJ2-1; D might be TRBD2 (6 bases). CDR3 length: 15 residues. The germline V gene has CDR1 SQVTM and CDR2 ANQGSEA. Trimming shortened V by 2 bases and J by 2 bases, and 13 bases separated the two germline ends. CDR3 in amino acids: CSVEFSRRAYNEQFF. The CDR3 DNA reads TGCAGCGTTGAATTCTCTCGGAGGGCCTACAATGAGCAGTTCTTC.

The rearrangement joins TRBV6-5 to TRBJ2-7; no definite D call. From germline, CDR1 is MNHEY and CDR2 SVGAGI. The CDR3 totals 13 residues. Trimming shortened V by 5 bases and J by 4 bases, and 12 bases separated the two germline ends. CDR3 bases: TGTGCCAGCAGTCAAGGAACACGGTACGAGCAGTACTTC. Translated: CASSQGTRYEQYF.

This clone was seen a handful of times. The chain has TRBV10-1 and TRBJ1-3, with D maybe TRBD1 (5 bases). The V end lost 2 bases, the J end lost 0 bases, and 5 bases lay between the germline ends. This CDR3 region has 14 residues. Germline V gives CDR1 WNHNN, CDR2 SYGVQD (reference sequence). CDR3 sequence (DNA): TGCGCCAGCAGTGAGGACAGCTCTGGAAACACCATATATTTT. The encoded protein is CASSEDSSGNTIYF.

This sequence joins TRBV19 and TRBJ1-4, with D possibly being TRBD1 (6 bases). Trimming took 3 bases from V and 6 from J, leaving 14 bases between them. The germline CDR1 and CDR2 sequences are LNHDA and SQIVND (reference sequence). The CDR3 contains 15 residues. The CDR3 nucleotides are TGTGCCAGTAGTATTCTCCGGGGGCGGGATGAAAAACTGTTTTTT. Translation gives CASSILRGRDEKLFF. The full variable domain, its missing parts supplied by reference TRBV19 and TRBJ1-4, is DGGITQSPKYLFRKEGQNVTLSCEQNLNHDAMYWYRQDPGQGLRLIYYSQIVNDFQKGDIAEGYSVSREKKESFPLTVTSAQKNPTAFYLCASSILRGRDEKLFFGSGTQLSVL.

The V call is TRBV25-1, the J call TRBJ2-5; tentatively, D is TRBD1 (5 bases). The germline CDR1 and CDR2 sequences are MGHDK and SYGVNS. The CDR3 runs 15 residues. V was pared by 2 bases and J by 1 base, with 11 bases between. CDR3 DNA sequence: TGTGCCAGCAGTGAACCCCGCAGGGCCCAAGAGACCCAGTACTTC. Encoded protein: CASSEPRRAQETQYF.

The gene calls are TRBV29-1 and TRBJ2-3; TRBD1 agrees at 7 bases. This CDR3 region has 14 residues. Germline V gene data show CDR1 as SQVTM and CDR2 as ANQGSEA. J was trimmed by 2 bases and V by 4 bases; bases with no gene match: 6. The CDR3 nucleotides read TGCAGCGTTGCCGGTGACAGGGACACAGATACGCAGTATTTT. Protein product: CSVAGDRDTDTQYF.

The genes are TRBV6-1 and TRBJ2-1; D may match TRBD1 or TRBD2 (5 bases each). The CDR3 is made up of 14 amino acids. The germline V gene encodes CDR1 MNHNS and CDR2 SASEGT. Trimming stripped 3 bases from V and 2 bases from J, with 8 bases between. The CDR3 coding sequence is TGTGCCAGCAGTGAGGGACCGGCCTACAATGAGCAGTTCTTC. Translating gives CASSEGPAYNEQFF.

This clone was seen a single time. The V and J genes are TRBV4-3 and TRBJ2-3; D might be TRBD2 (6 bases). The CDR3 spans 18 residues. Germline loops: CDR1 LGHNA, CDR2 YSLEER. V was pared by 0 bases and J by 4 bases, with 20 bases between. The CDR3, as DNA: TGCGCCAGCAGCCAAGACGCCCCCCGGGAGCTGGTTGCAGATACGCAGTATTTT. Its translation is CASSQDAPRELVADTQYF.

This clone has a single count. The chain has TRBV6-1 and TRBJ2-5; D may correspond to TRBD1 or TRBD2 (5 bases each). Per germline, CDR1 MNHNS and CDR2 SASEGT. The CDR3 length is 14 residues. Trimming took 8 bases from V and 0 from J, leaving 13 bases between them. CDR3 sequence reads: CASFPGTDQETQYF. The CDR3, as DNA: TGTGCCAGCTTTCCAGGGACGGACCAAGAGACCCAGTACTTC.

This chain uses TRBV9 with TRBJ1-2; 11 positions match TRBD1. The CDR3 covers 14 residues. Trimming at V came to 3 bases and at J to 4 bases, leaving 2 bases not matched to a gene. Germline CDR1 reads SGDLS; CDR2 reads YYNGEE. The CDR3 region is CASSDGQGAYGYTF. The DNA for the CDR3 is TGTGCCAGCAGCGATGGACAGGGGGCCTATGGCTACACCTTC.

This rearrangement joins TRBV5-6 to TRBJ1-1; no firm D call. V was trimmed by 2 bases and J by 10 bases, leaving 12 bases between them. The CDR3 has 12 residues. Germline V gene data show CDR1 as SGHDT and CDR2 as YYEEEE. CDR3 DNA: TGTGCCAGCAGCTTTGAAGGGCTTGGAGCTTTCTTT. Translating it yields CASSFEGLGAFF.

The V call is TRBV2, the J call TRBJ2-1; TRBD1 agrees at 8 bases. Germline V lookup: CDR1 SNHLY, CDR2 FYNNEI. Unmatched junction bases numbered 7, after V lost 3 bases and J lost 6 bases. CDR3 length equals 15 residues. CDR3 loop: CASSDLQGGINEQFF. CDR3 DNA sequence: TGTGCCAGCAGTGATTTACAGGGGGGTATCAATGAGCAGTTCTTC.

This chain links TRBV6-6 with TRBJ2-5; D remains ambiguous. The CDR3 has 14 residues. Germline V gene sequence: CDR1 MNHNY, CDR2 SVGAGI (reference sequence). Trimming left V 4 bases short and J 1 base short, with 10 bases between. The CDR3 loop reads CASSLTGPQETQYF. CDR3 nucleotide sequence: TGTGCCAGCAGTTTGACCGGCCCCCAAGAGACCCAGTACTTC.

This clone was found once. This chain links TRBV7-9 with TRBJ2-7, with 7 nucleotides matching TRBD2. The trim removed 8 bases at V and 7 bases at J, leaving 23 bases unmatched. This CDR3 comprises 17 residues. The germline V gene encodes CDR1 SEHNR and CDR2 FQNEAQ (reference sequence). The CDR3 bases are TGTGCCAGCTACCGGGACTATGAGCCTCTCGGGACGGGAGAGCAGTACTTC. Protein: CASYRDYEPLGTGEQYF.

Only a few counts were recorded for this clone. The chain employs TRBV6-5 and TRBJ2-1; no definite D call. V was trimmed by 0 bases and J by 4 bases, leaving 13 bases between them. This CDR3 contains 16 residues. Germline CDR1 and CDR2: MNHEY and SVGAGI. CDR3 loop: CASSYSSRGPYNEQFF. The CDR3 DNA follows: TGTGCCAGCAGTTACTCTTCCCGTGGACCTTACAATGAGCAGTTCTTC.

V and J are TRBV5-5 and TRBJ2-2; 8 bases map to TRBD2. Germline V gene lookup returns CDR1 SGHKS and CDR2 YYEKEE (reference sequence). The CDR3 length is 16 residues. After removal of 3 bases from V and 6 bases from J, the junction contained 10 bases not matched to a gene. DNA for the CDR3: TGTGCCAGCAGCTACTATCCCGAAGCGGGAGCCGGGGAGCTGTTTTTT. This gives the protein CASSYYPEAGAGELFF.

The gene calls are TRBV27 and TRBJ2-7, with a possible D match to TRBD1 (5 bases). V lost 6 bases, J lost 3 bases, and 18 bases lay in between. The CDR3 is 15 residues long. Germline V gives CDR1 MNHEY, CDR2 SMNVEV (reference sequence). Written as DNA, the CDR3 is TGTGCCAGCAGCCGGATAGACAGTGGGAACTACGAGCAGTACTTC. Translating gives CASSRIDSGNYEQYF.

This rearrangement joins TRBV7-2 to TRBJ2-7; D ambiguous. Trimming shortened V by 5 bases and J by 3 bases, and 5 bases separated the two germline ends. The CDR3 covers 11 residues. The germline gives CDR1 SGHTA, CDR2 FQGNSA. The CDR3, as DNA: TGTGCCAGCAGCCCTCTCTACGAGCAGTACTTC. The encoded protein is CASSPLYEQYF.

CDR3 amino acids: CASRYSTRTGELFF. Here the CDR3 DNA reads TGTGCCAGCAGGTATTCAACACGGACCGGGGAGCTGTTTTTT. The chain is built from TRBV2 and TRBJ2-2; D is unresolved. The CDR3 runs 14 residues. Germline CDR1 SNHLY, CDR2 FYNNEI. V lost 6 bases to trimming and J lost 5 bases, with 13 bases between them.

This clone was found once. The genes are TRBV2 and TRBJ2-1; TRBD2 aligns across 8 bases. The CDR3 has 12 amino acids. The germline gives CDR1 SNHLY, CDR2 FYNNEI. V lost 1 base and J lost 12; bases outside the gene matches: 2. The CDR3 loop reads CASSEDRGGQFF. The CDR3 DNA follows: TGTGCCAGCAGTGAAGATCGGGGGGGGCAGTTCTTC. Together with reference TRBV2 and TRBJ2-1, the CDR3 gives the full variable domain: EPEVTQTPSHQVTQMGQEVILRCVPISNHLYFYWYRQILGQKVEFLVSFYNNEISEKSEIFDDQFSVERPDGSNFTLKIRSTKLEDSAMYFCASSEDRGGQFFGPGTRLTVL.

The V and J genes are TRBV28 and TRBJ2-7; 9 positions match TRBD1. The CDR3 runs 15 residues. V dropped 3 bases and J dropped 3; count of bases not matched to a gene: 6. Germline CDR1 and CDR2: MDHEN and SYDVKM. The CDR3 region has the DNA TGTGCCAGCAGTTTTAGGGACAGGGTAAGCTACGAGCAGTACTTC. Its translation is CASSFRDRVSYEQYF. The full variable domain, its missing parts supplied by reference TRBV28 and TRBJ2-7, is DVKVTQSSRYLVKRTGEKVFLECVQDMDHENMFWYRQDPGLGLRLIYFSYDVKMKEKGDIPEGYSVSREKKERFSLILESASTNQTSMYLCASSFRDRVSYEQYFGPGTRLTVT.